This T cell receptor (beta chain) was profiled in a study of T cells after yellow fever vaccination. Making TCR cDNA involved 5'RACE template switching, which added UMIs and a universal primer site. TCRdb fed the 5' RACE reads into MiXCR, producing one record per CDR3 protein. The table has some 320,000 distinct CDR3 sequences, over 8% seen once. This clonotype was counted between two and nine times. V dropped 3 bases and J dropped 6 bases, with 11 bases sitting between them. CDR1 and CDR2 (germline): MGHRA, YSYEKL. CDR3 length: 14 amino acids. The receptor was isolated from a man between 18 and 35 years old who received the YFV17D yellow fever vaccine. The input for sequencing was PBMCs, taken on the day of the first yellow fever vaccination. The chain combines TRBV4-1 with TRBJ1-4; D is possibly TRBD1 (6 bases). CDR3 region: CASSHKTGDEKLFF. As DNA, the CDR3 is TGCGCCAGCAGCCACAAGACAGGAGATGAAAAACTGTTTTTT.